Here is one T cell receptor (beta chain) with its context. What it binds is unknown. The data originate from a study of shared clonotypes between healthy human individuals. The CDR3 totals 14 residues. Germline CDR1 and CDR2: MDHEN and SYDVKM. With 3 bases removed from V and 2 bases from J, the gap between germline ends came to 8 bases. The run depth of the assay was deep. Researchers divided each subset's genomic DNA evenly across several immunoSEQ plates. Only in-frame clones appear in the TCRdb table, and some are missing; sequencing was by immunoSEQ multiplex PCR. The sample holds over a million clones, approximately 98.5% seen once. Only Caucasian adults living in Nashville, Tennessee served as donors. Points from the study as a whole: The diversity represented, both genetic and in exposure history, was limited by few donors.

The receptor's source is a young man in good health. The chain employs TRBV28 and TRBJ2-1; D may be TRBD1 or TRBD2 (6 bases each). Sequencing was done on a sample of naive CD4+ T cells sorted from blood. Sample subset: CD45RA+ positively selected. The CDR3 DNA follows: TGTGCCAGCAGTTTTCGGGGGCCCTACAATGAGCAGTTCTTC. Its translation: CASSFRGPYNEQFF. The full variable domain, rest sourced from reference TRBV28 and TRBJ2-1, is DVKVTQSSRYLVKRTGEKVFLECVQDMDHENMFWYRQDPGLGLRLIYFSYDVKMKEKGDIPEGYSVSREKKERFSLILESASTNQTSMYLCASSFRGPYNEQFFGPGTRLTVL.